Below, 24 T cell receptor beta chains from the same sample are listed, as sequenced in a study of STAT5B mutations in CD4+ large granular lymphocyte leukemia. Sequencing was performed with immunoSEQ multiplex PCR; in TCRdb, only in-frame clones are kept and a portion is missing. The sample includes tens of thousands of clones, around 78% of them seen just once. Material for sequencing was CD4+ T cells from blood buffy coats. These receptors came from a human donor in good health.

This clone showed up just a few times. The V and J genes are TRBV18 and TRBJ1-1, with unresolved D. The germline CDR1 and CDR2 sequences are KGHSH and LQKENI. Trimming took 3 bases from V and 0 from J, leaving 5 bases between them. CDR3 size: 13 residues. As DNA, the CDR3 is TGTGCCAGCTCACCCCAGGTGAACACTGAAGCTTTCTTT. Encoded protein: CASSPQVNTEAFF. The variable domain in full, completed from reference TRBV18 and TRBJ1-1, reads NAGVMQNPRHLVRRRGQEARLRCSPMKGHSHVYWYRQLPEEGLKFMVYLQKENIIDESGMPKERFSAEFPKEGPSILRIQQVVRGDSAAYFCASSPQVNTEAFFGQGTRLTVV.

Only one count was recorded for this clone. The V call is TRBV7-2, the J call TRBJ2-1, with 7 bases that match TRBD1. Germline V gives CDR1 SGHTA, CDR2 FQGNSA. J gave up 4 bases and V 3 bases, and 3 bases lay outside the gene matches. The CDR3 loop spans 14 amino acids. The CDR3 protein is CASSFQGQYNEQFF. The CDR3 DNA is TGTGCCAGCAGCTTCCAGGGACAGTACAATGAGCAGTTCTTC.

The rearrangement links TRBV5-1 to TRBJ1-2; the match to TRBD1 covers 9 bases. The germline CDR1 and CDR2 sequences are SGHRS and YFSETQ. This CDR3 is built from 14 residues. V lost 3 bases, J lost 6 bases, and 6 bases stayed unmatched. This CDR3 is CASSSGTGKDGYTF. DNA for the CDR3: TGCGCCAGCAGCTCCGGGACAGGGAAGGATGGCTACACCTTC. The variable domain in full, with the rest retrieved from reference TRBV5-1 and TRBJ1-2, is KAGVTQTPRYLIKTRGQQVTLSCSPISGHRSVSWYQQTPGQGLQFLFEYFSETQRNKGNFPGRFSGRQFSNSRSEMNVSTLELGDSALYLCASSSGTGKDGYTFGSGTRLTVV.

V is TRBV5-1 and J is TRBJ2-1; TRBD2 matches 10 bases. The germline V gene has CDR1 SGHRS and CDR2 YFSETQ. CDR3 length: 16 residues. V gave up 1 base and J gave up 7 bases; unmatched junction bases: 8. The DNA for the CDR3 is TGCGCCAGCAGCTTGACCCTAGCGGGAGTGAAGAATGAGCAGTTCTTC. This gives the protein CASSLTLAGVKNEQFF.

The sample holds one count of this clone. The gene calls are TRBV6-1 and TRBJ1-2, with D unresolved. Germline V gene data show CDR1 as MNHNS and CDR2 as SASEGT. This CDR3 contains 12 residues. Deletions cut 7 bases from V and 3 bases from J, with 9 bases between. The CDR3 is CASIGRHYGYTF. The DNA of the CDR3 is TGTGCCAGCATCGGTAGACACTATGGCTACACCTTC.

The chain has TRBV4-1 and TRBJ2-5; TRBD2 aligns across 12 bases. V dropped 4 bases and J dropped 0; count of bases not matched to a gene: 9. The CDR3 spans 18 residues. From germline, CDR1 is MGHRA and CDR2 YSYEKL. The CDR3 sequence is CASSPRTSGTQHQETQYF. The CDR3, as DNA: TGCGCCAGCAGCCCTAGGACTAGCGGGACCCAACACCAAGAGACCCAGTACTTC.

The chain joins TRBV18 to TRBJ2-1; TRBD2 matches at 11 bases. V lost 1 base, J lost 2 bases, and 1 base stayed unmatched. The CDR3 totals 16 residues. Germline V gene lookup returns CDR1 KGHSH and CDR2 LQKENI. The CDR3, as DNA: TGTGCCAGCTCACCACTAGCGGGGGGGACCTACAATGAGCAGTTCTTC. Protein sequence: CASSPLAGGTYNEQFF.

The chain links TRBV11-2 to TRBJ2-3; D is unresolved. This CDR3 region has 13 residues. With 6 bases removed from V and 3 bases from J, the gap between germline ends came to 10 bases. The germline V gene has CDR1 SGHAT and CDR2 FQNNGV. The CDR3 sequence: CASSSGGTDTQYF. The DNA for the CDR3 is TGTGCCAGCAGTTCGGGTGGTACAGATACGCAGTATTTT.

The chain combines TRBV6-1 with TRBJ1-1; D gene uncertain. This CDR3 is built from 13 residues. Germline CDR1 is MNHNS and CDR2 is SASEGT. V gave up 8 bases and J gave up 7 bases, with 17 bases separating them. The DNA for the CDR3 is TGTGCCAGCTCCCCCTTGAGGGTCAGTGAAGCTTTCTTT. Translating it yields CASSPLRVSEAFF.

Only a few counts were recorded for this clone. This CDR3 is CASSQQLGGYEQYF. CDR3 in DNA: TGCGCCAGCAGCCAACAATTAGGGGGATACGAGCAGTACTTC. V is TRBV4-1 and J is TRBJ2-7, with a tentative D call TRBD1 (6 bases). Trimming took off 2 bases at V and 4 bases at J, with 12 bases between the two ends. Per germline, CDR1 MGHRA and CDR2 YSYEKL. CDR3 size: 14 residues.

The J gene is TRBJ1-4, the V gene TRBV28; maybe TRBD1 (5 bases). V lost 6 bases to trimming and J lost 0 bases, with 11 bases between them. Germline V gene lookup returns CDR1 MDHEN and CDR2 SYDVKM. The CDR3 extends over 15 amino acids. As DNA, the CDR3 is TGTGCCAGCAGGGGGCAGCGCACAACTAATGAAAAACTGTTTTTT. Protein product: CASRGQRTTNEKLFF.

The chain employs TRBV9 and TRBJ1-2; no firm D call. Trimming took off 0 bases at V and 4 bases at J, with 10 bases between the two ends. The CDR3 has 14 residues. Per germline, CDR1 SGDLS and CDR2 YYNGEE. The DNA for the CDR3 is TGTGCCAGCAGCGTAGCGGCGCAAGCCTATGGCTACACCTTC. Translation: CASSVAAQAYGYTF.

CDR3 sequence (DNA): TGTGCCAGCAGCCCGACATCTAGCGGGAGTTGGGGAGAGACCCAGTACTTC. Translated, it gives CASSPTSSGSWGETQYF. The gene calls are TRBV7-2 and TRBJ2-5, with 10 bases fitting TRBD2. The germline V gene has CDR1 SGHTA and CDR2 FQGNSA. Trimming removed 5 bases from V and 4 bases from J; junction bases left unmatched: 13. The CDR3 loop spans 17 amino acids.

This clone has only one observation. J is TRBJ2-3 and V is TRBV28; D is unresolved. The V gene's germline CDR1 is MDHEN and CDR2 SYDVKM. This CDR3 is 13 amino acids long. Between the trimmed V and J ends, which lost 3 bases and 2 bases, there was a span of 6 bases. The CDR3 DNA sequence: TGTGCCAGCAGTTTTTACTCCACAGATACGCAGTATTTT. Its protein is CASSFYSTDTQYF.

V usage is TRBV5-1 and J usage is TRBJ2-1; 8 bases fit TRBD1. V dropped 0 bases and J dropped 1; count of bases not matched to a gene: 9. Looked up from germline, CDR1 is SGHRS and CDR2 is YFSETQ. This CDR3 comprises 18 residues. The DNA for the CDR3 is TGCGCCAGCAGCTTGGAATACGGGCAGGGGGCTTCCTACAATGAGCAGTTCTTC. Its translation: CASSLEYGQGASYNEQFF.

V is TRBV7-9 and J is TRBJ1-2; 7 nucleotides line up with TRBD1. Trimming removed 3 bases from V and 4 bases from J; junction bases left unmatched: 8. This CDR3 is built from 15 residues. Per germline, CDR1 SEHNR and CDR2 FQNEAQ (reference sequence). The CDR3 loop is CASSLGQQISYGYTF. The CDR3 DNA reads as TGTGCCAGCAGCTTGGGACAGCAGATTAGCTATGGCTACACCTTC.

This clone has just a few counts. This sequence joins TRBV9 and TRBJ1-1, with D tentatively TRBD1 (5 bases). Germline CDR1 and CDR2: SGDLS and YYNGEE. The CDR3 has 13 residues. Trimming removed 4 bases from V and 4 bases from J, with 11 bases in between. The CDR3: CASSSPGFTEAFF. CDR3 in DNA: TGTGCCAGCAGCTCTCCAGGGTTCACTGAAGCTTTCTTT.

V usage is TRBV11-1 and J usage is TRBJ2-1; TRBD2 agrees at 8 bases. Per the germline V gene, CDR1 is SGHAT and CDR2 is FQDESV (reference sequence). After removal of 0 bases from V and 1 base from J, the junction contained 5 bases not matched to a gene. CDR3 length: 17 residues. The CDR3 nucleotides read TGTGCCAGCAGCTTAGCTATGACTAGCGCTTCCTACAATGAGCAGTTCTTC. This translates into CASSLAMTSASYNEQFF.

The rearrangement joins TRBV6-1 to TRBJ2-3; D uncertain. The CDR3 is made up of 13 amino acids. V was clipped by 3 bases and J by 2 bases, with 6 bases between them. Germline V gene lookup returns CDR1 MNHNS and CDR2 SASEGT. For the CDR3, the DNA is TGTGCCAGCAGTGAGGATAACACAGATACGCAGTATTTT. Encoded protein: CASSEDNTDTQYF.

The rearrangement joins TRBV30 to TRBJ1-1; a weak D match, TRBD1 (5 bases). Trimming shortened V by 4 bases and J by 5 bases, and 14 bases separated the two germline ends. Germline V CDR1 and CDR2: GTSNPN, SVGIG (reference sequence). This CDR3 is 13 amino acids long. The CDR3 loop is CAWNPRGKTEAFF. DNA for the CDR3: TGTGCCTGGAACCCTAGGGGAAAAACTGAAGCTTTCTTT.

The V call is TRBV18, the J call TRBJ1-6, with D possibly TRBD1 on 5 matching bases. The germline V gene encodes CDR1 KGHSH and CDR2 LQKENI. The CDR3 is made up of 13 amino acids. Trimming shortened V by 4 bases and J by 7 bases, and 8 bases separated the two germline ends. The CDR3 protein is CASSQEGNSPLHF. CDR3 sequence (DNA): TGTGCCAGCTCACAAGAGGGGAATTCACCCCTCCACTTT.

This sequence joins TRBV19 and TRBJ2-1; TRBD2 aligns across 11 bases. The germline CDR1 and CDR2 sequences are LNHDA and SQIVND (reference sequence). V was pared by 5 bases and J by 4 bases, with 7 bases of the junction left unmatched. The CDR3 length is 16 residues. CDR3 nucleotides: TGTGCCAGTAGTGCCATTAGCGGGGGGGGTTACAATGAGCAGTTCTTC. Translation: CASSAISGGGYNEQFF.

The chain couples TRBV19 to TRBJ2-7, with 9 bases identical to TRBD2. CDR1 LNHDA and CDR2 SQIVND come from the germline V gene (reference sequence). The ends lost 3 bases at V and 2 bases at J; junction bases unmatched: 5. The CDR3 runs 15 residues. Here the CDR3 DNA reads TGTGCCAGTAGTATGCAAGCGGGAGGAGCCTACGAGCAGTACTTC. Amino acid sequence: CASSMQAGGAYEQYF.

This chain connects TRBV2 to TRBJ2-1; D is unresolved. Germline V gene lookup returns CDR1 SNHLY and CDR2 FYNNEI. V lost 4 bases to trimming and J lost 0 bases, with 10 bases between them. The CDR3 consists of 15 residues. The CDR3 is CASSAAESSYNEQFF. The CDR3, as DNA: TGTGCCAGCAGTGCGGCGGAGAGCTCCTACAATGAGCAGTTCTTC.